This T cell receptor beta chain was documented in a study of regulatory T cells in long-lasting Graves disease. Assembly of TCR beta libraries relied on iRepertoire HTBI primers together with Arm-PCR of CDR3 regions. TCRdb re-called the multiplex PCR reads through MiXCR, storing one row per CDR3 protein. The sample holds roughly 560,000 distinct CDR3 sequences, 15% to 20% seen once. General study points: Thyroid tissue went unexamined; only peripheral blood was analyzed.

Germline CDR1 SGHRS, CDR2 YFSETQ. The CDR3 loop spans 18 amino acids. After removal of 4 bases from V and 7 bases from J, the junction contained 14 bases not matched to a gene. A note on this clonotype: Its specificity is not known.

Time point defined: newly diagnosed GD, antithyroid drugs for less than 3 months. There was RNA extracted from PBMCs, and the TCR library was made from it. The same sample was also used in a study of T cells in Graves' hyperthyroidism and ophthalmopathy.

This clonotype was sampled from a woman aged 35-65 years with Graves disease. The chain joins TRBV5-1 to TRBJ1-6, with TRBD1 identical over 10 bases. The sample in question was peripheral blood mononuclear cells (PBMCs), obtained at new diagnosis, from a patient treated with antithyroid drugs. The CDR3 spells CASSMGPQMTGGNSPLHF. As DNA, the CDR3 is TGCGCCAGCAGCATGGGACCCCAGATGACAGGGGGCAATTCACCCCTCCACTTT.